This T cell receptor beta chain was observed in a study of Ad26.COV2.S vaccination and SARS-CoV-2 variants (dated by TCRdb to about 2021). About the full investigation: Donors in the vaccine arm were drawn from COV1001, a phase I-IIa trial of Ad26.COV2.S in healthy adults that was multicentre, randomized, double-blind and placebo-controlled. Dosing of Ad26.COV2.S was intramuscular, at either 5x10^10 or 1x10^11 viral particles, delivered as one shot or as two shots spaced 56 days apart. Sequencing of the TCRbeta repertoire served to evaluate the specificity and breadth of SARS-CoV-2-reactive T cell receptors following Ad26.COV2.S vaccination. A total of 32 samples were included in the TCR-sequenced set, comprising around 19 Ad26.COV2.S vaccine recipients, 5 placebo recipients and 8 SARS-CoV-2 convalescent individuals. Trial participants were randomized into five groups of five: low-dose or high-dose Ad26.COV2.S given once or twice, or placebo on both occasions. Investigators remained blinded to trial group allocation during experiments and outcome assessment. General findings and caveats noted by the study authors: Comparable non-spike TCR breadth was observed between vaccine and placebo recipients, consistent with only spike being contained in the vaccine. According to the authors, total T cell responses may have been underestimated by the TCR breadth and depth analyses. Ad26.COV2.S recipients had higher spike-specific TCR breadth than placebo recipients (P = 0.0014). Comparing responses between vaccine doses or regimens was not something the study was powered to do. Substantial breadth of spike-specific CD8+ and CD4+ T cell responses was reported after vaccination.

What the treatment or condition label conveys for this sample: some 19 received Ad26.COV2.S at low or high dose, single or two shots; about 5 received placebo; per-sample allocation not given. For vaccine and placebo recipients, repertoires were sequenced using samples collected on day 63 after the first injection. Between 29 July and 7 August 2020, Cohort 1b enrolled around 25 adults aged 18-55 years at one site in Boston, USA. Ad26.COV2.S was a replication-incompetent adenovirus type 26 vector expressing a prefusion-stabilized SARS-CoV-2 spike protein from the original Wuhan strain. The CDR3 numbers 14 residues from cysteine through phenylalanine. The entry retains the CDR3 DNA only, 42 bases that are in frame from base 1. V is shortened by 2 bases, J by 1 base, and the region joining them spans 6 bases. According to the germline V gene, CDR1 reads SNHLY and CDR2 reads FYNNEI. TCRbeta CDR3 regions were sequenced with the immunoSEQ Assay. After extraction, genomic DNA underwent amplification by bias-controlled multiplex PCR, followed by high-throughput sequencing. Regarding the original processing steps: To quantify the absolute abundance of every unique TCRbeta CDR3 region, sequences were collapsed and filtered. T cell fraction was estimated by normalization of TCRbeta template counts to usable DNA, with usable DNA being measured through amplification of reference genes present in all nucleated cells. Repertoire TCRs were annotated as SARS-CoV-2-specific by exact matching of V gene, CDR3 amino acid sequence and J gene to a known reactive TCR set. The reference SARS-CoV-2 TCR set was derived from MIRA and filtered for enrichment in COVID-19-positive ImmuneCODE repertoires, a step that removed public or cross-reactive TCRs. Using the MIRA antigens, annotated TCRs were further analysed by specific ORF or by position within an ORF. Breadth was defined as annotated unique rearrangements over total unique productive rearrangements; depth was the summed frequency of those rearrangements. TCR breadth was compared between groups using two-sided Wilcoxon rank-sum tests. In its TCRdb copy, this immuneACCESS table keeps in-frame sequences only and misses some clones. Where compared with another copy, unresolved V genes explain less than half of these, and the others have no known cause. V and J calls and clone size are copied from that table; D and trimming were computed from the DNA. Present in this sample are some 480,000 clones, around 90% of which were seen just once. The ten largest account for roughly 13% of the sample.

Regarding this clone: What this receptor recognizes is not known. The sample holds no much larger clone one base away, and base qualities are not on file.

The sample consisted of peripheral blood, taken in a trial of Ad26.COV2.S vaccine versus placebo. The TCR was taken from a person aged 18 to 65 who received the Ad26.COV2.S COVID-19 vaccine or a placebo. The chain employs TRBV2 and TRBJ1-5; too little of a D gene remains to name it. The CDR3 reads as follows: CASSESRSNQPQHF. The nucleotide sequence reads TGTGCCAGCAGTGAATCCCGAAGCAATCAGCCCCAGCATTTT.